This record concerns one T cell receptor beta chain sequence. This specimen comes from a study of cytomegalovirus exposure and HLA in healthy donors. Germline CDR1 is SNHLY and CDR2 is FYNNEI. The CDR3 sequence is 12 residues long. V was shortened by 3 bases and J by 4 bases, with 4 bases between the two germline ends. The PCR had 60 Vbeta and 13 Jbeta primers. Profiled with immunoSEQ multiplex PCR; TCRdb holds only in-frame clones, not every one. The sample carries about 94,000 clones, around 66% recorded once. The chain couples TRBV2 to TRBJ1-5; D not certain. The clonotype was recovered from a man in his thirties or forties in good health and CMV-seronegative. Sequencing was performed on PBMCs. DNA of the CDR3: TGTGCCAGCAGTGAGTCTAATCAGCCCCAGCATTTT. Amino acids: CASSESNQPQHF.